The 21 T cell receptor beta chains presented below share a single source sample, sequenced in a study of molecular identifiers for immune sequencing clone quantification. MiXCR, run by TCRdb on the PCR reads, gives a single entry per CDR3 protein. The table records 80,000 to 100,000 distinct CDR3 sequences, 20% to 25% of them present only once. Sequencing was carried out using naive CD8+ T cells from blood, with Jurkat cell RNA spiked in. Subset of the sample: FACS-sorted CD8+CD4-CCR7+CD45RA+ naive T cells. These receptors all stem from a human donor in good health. Some libraries in this study had Jurkat cell RNA spiked in.

V usage is TRBV5-1 and J usage is TRBJ2-1, with D possibly matching TRBD2 (5 bases). This CDR3 has 15 amino acids. V gave up 6 bases and J gave up 6 bases, with 19 bases separating them. Germline lookup yields CDR1 SGHRS and CDR2 YFSETQ. The CDR3: CASIPRPGRVNEQFF. The CDR3 nucleotides are TGCGCCAGCATCCCACGCCCGGGAAGGGTCAATGAGCAGTTCTTC. The full variable domain, its missing parts supplied by reference TRBV5-1 and TRBJ2-1, is KAGVTQTPRYLIKTRGQQVTLSCSPISGHRSVSWYQQTPGQGLQFLFEYFSETQRNKGNFPGRFSGRQFSNSRSEMNVSTLELGDSALYLCASIPRPGRVNEQFFGPGTRLTVL.

This clonotype was recorded many times. The chain has TRBV11-1 and TRBJ2-7; 8 bases fit TRBD2. This CDR3 is built from 13 residues. Germline-derived CDR1 and CDR2 are SGHAT and FQDESV (reference sequence). V shed 6 bases, J shed 3 bases, and the junction held 4 bases outside the gene matches. The CDR3 region has the DNA TGTGCCAGCAGAATAGCGGGAAGCTACGAGCAGTACTTC. Its translation is CASRIAGSYEQYF. The full variable domain, completed using reference TRBV11-1 and TRBJ2-7, is EAEVAQSPRYKITEKSQAVAFWCDPISGHATLYWYRQILGQGPELLVQFQDESVVDDSQLPKDRFSAERLKGVDSTLKIQPAELGDSAMYLCASRIAGSYEQYFGPGTRLTVT.

This clonotype appeared many times. The J gene is TRBJ2-5, the V gene TRBV9, with D possibly being TRBD1 (5 bases). Trimming pared 0 bases from V and 2 bases from J, leaving 14 bases between. Germline V CDR1 and CDR2: SGDLS, YYNGEE. This CDR3 has 16 residues. CDR3 sequence: CASSVVPGMLQETQYF. The DNA of the CDR3 is TGTGCCAGCAGCGTAGTTCCAGGGATGTTACAAGAGACCCAGTACTTC.

In its sample, this clonotype was seen many times. The chain links TRBV5-6 to TRBJ2-7; D remains ambiguous. Trimming left V 0 bases short and J 0 bases short, with 13 bases between. Germline lookup yields CDR1 SGHDT and CDR2 YYEEEE. The CDR3 runs to 16 residues. CDR3 nucleotide sequence: TGTGCCAGCAGCTTGGCTTTACAGCCAATCTCCTACGAGCAGTACTTC. It encodes CASSLALQPISYEQYF.

This clonotype was observed once. This may stem from a read error, because a much larger clone lies one nucleotide away. The V and J genes are TRBV5-4 and TRBJ2-3, with D unresolved. The assigned J gene may be wrong: the sequence end matches TRBJ1-5 better. Per the germline V gene, CDR1 is SGHNT and CDR2 is YYREEE (reference sequence). The CDR3 sequence is 14 residues long. This CDR3 reads CASSLGPYTDTQHF. The CDR3, as DNA: TGTGCCAGCAGCTTAGGACCTTACACAGATACGCAGCATTTT.

This clonotype was recorded at least ten times. This chain uses TRBV2 with TRBJ2-2; 8 bases align to TRBD2. Germline loops: CDR1 SNHLY, CDR2 FYNNEI. After removal of 5 bases from V and 6 bases from J, the junction contained 17 bases not matched to a gene. CDR3 length: 18 amino acids. CDR3 nucleotides: TGTGCCAGCAGTTCCGGGACTAGGCTAAGAGGAAGGCCCGGGGAGCTGTTTTTT. Its protein product is CASSSGTRLRGRPGELFF.

This clonotype was counted a single time. With a much larger clone just one base away, this may be a read error. The V call is TRBV21-1, the J call TRBJ1-4; the table's D call, TRBD1, was not checked against the DNA. TRBV21-1 is designated a pseudogene. This CDR3 region has 19 residues. CDR3: CASSKAYAGQGWIDEKLFF. The CDR3 nucleotides read TGTGCCAGCAGCAAAGCCTACGCCGGACAGGGGTGGATTGATGAAAAACTGTTTTTT.

This clonotype was recorded at least ten times. The V gene is TRBV7-9, the J gene TRBJ1-1, with TRBD1 identical over 10 bases. Germline-derived CDR1 and CDR2 are SEHNR and FQNEAQ (reference sequence). V was clipped by 6 bases and J by 3 bases; unmatched bases: 7. This CDR3 contains 15 residues. CDR3 sequence (DNA): TGTGCCAGCAGGTTCCAGGACAGGGGGGACACTGAAGCTTTCTTT. Residues: CASRFQDRGDTEAFF.

This clonotype was observed many times. V usage is TRBV20-1 and J usage is TRBJ2-3; 16 nucleotides line up with TRBD2. Germline V gene lookup returns CDR1 DFQATT and CDR2 SNEGSKA (reference sequence). This CDR3 is 15 amino acids long. The V segment lost 3 bases and the J segment 4 bases; nucleotides outside the gene matches: 1. CDR3 in amino acids: CSASGTSGGADTQYF. The CDR3 DNA follows: TGCAGTGCTAGTGGGACTAGCGGGGGGGCAGATACGCAGTATTTT.

This chain joins TRBV5-1 and TRBJ1-1, with a possible D match to TRBD1 (5 bases). V gave up 3 bases and J gave up 1 base, with 10 bases separating them. This CDR3 is built from 14 residues. Germline values: CDR1 SGHRS, CDR2 YFSETQ. CDR3 nucleotides: TGCGCCAGCAGCTCCTTTGGGGCGAACACTGAAGCTTTCTTT. It codes for CASSSFGANTEAFF.

This clonotype was seen ten or more times. This chain's CDR3 is CASSEGLANQETQYF. CDR3 sequence (DNA): TGTGCCAGTAGTGAGGGACTAGCGAACCAAGAGACCCAGTACTTC. The gene calls are TRBV19 and TRBJ2-5; 10 bases match TRBD2. CDR1 and CDR2 (germline): LNHDA, SQIVND (reference sequence). The ends lost 5 bases at V and 0 bases at J; junction bases unmatched: 3. CDR3 length: 15 amino acids.

This clonotype has a count of ten or more. V and J are TRBV7-2 and TRBJ2-7, with a possible D match to TRBD1 (6 bases). V shed 5 bases and J shed 0 bases, with 17 bases lying between them. This CDR3 comprises 16 residues. Germline CDR1 is SGHTA and CDR2 is FQGNSA. The CDR3 bases are TGTGCCAGCAGCACCTCCGGGACATCGAGCTCCTACGAGCAGTACTTC. This gives the protein CASSTSGTSSSYEQYF.

In this sample, this clonotype turned up many times. The chain couples TRBV19 to TRBJ2-7, with unresolved D. Trimming shortened V by 3 bases and J by 5 bases, and 2 bases separated the two germline ends. Germline V gene data show CDR1 as LNHDA and CDR2 as SQIVND (reference sequence). The CDR3 sequence is 10 residues long. The CDR3 sequence is CASSMNEQYF. The CDR3 bases are TGTGCCAGTAGTATGAACGAGCAGTACTTC.

This clonotype was recorded many times. The chain combines TRBV7-9 with TRBJ1-1, with 7 bases lining up with TRBD1. Germline V gene lookup returns CDR1 SEHNR and CDR2 FQNEAQ (reference sequence). V trimming: 5 bases; J trimming: 0 bases; junction bases outside the gene matches: 9. The CDR3 is made up of 16 amino acids. CDR3 sequence: CASSRPGQHMNTEAFF. The CDR3 coding sequence is TGTGCCAGCAGCCGACCGGGACAGCACATGAACACTGAAGCTTTCTTT.

This clonotype showed up many times. The chain uses TRBV27 and TRBJ1-1; 8 nucleotides align to TRBD1. The V gene end was trimmed by 2 bases and the J gene end by 4 bases; junction bases not matched to a gene: 12. The CDR3 spans 17 residues. The germline CDR1 and CDR2 sequences are MNHEY and SMNVEV (reference sequence). CDR3 sequence reads: CASSLAQPGGPSTEAFF. CDR3 in DNA: TGTGCCAGCAGTTTAGCCCAACCAGGGGGCCCGTCCACTGAAGCTTTCTTT.

This clonotype was found many times. The J gene is TRBJ2-3, the V gene TRBV12-3 or TRBV12-4; TRBD2 matches 9 bases. This CDR3 has 15 residues. The J segment lost 4 bases and the V segment lost 2 bases, leaving 4 bases of the junction unmatched. CDR3 amino acids: CASSLPSGDSDTQYF. CDR3 nucleotide sequence: TGTGCCAGCAGTTTACCTAGCGGGGACTCAGATACGCAGTATTTT.

Points on this clonotype: A single base separates this from a much larger clone, so it may be a read error. This chain links TRBV5-4 with TRBJ1-1, with D hard to call. Germline V gives CDR1 SGHNT, CDR2 YYREEE (reference sequence). The V end lost 7 bases, the J end lost 5 bases, and 9 bases lay between the germline ends. This CDR3 contains 11 residues. The CDR3 sequence is CASCVGTEAFF. CDR3 bases: TGTGCCAGCTGCGTTGGTACTGAAGCTTTCTTT.

Points on this clonotype: This may be a read error: a much more frequent sequence differs by one nucleotide. This chain uses TRBV5-6 with TRBJ2-2, with 7 bases matching TRBD1. The germline CDR1 and CDR2 sequences are SGHDT and YYEEEE. CDR3 size: 13 residues. CDR3 DNA: TGTGCCGGCAGCTTCTGGACAGGCGGGGAGCTGTTTTTT. Encoded protein: CAGSFWTGGELFF. Full variable domain (missing parts from reference TRBV5-6 and TRBJ2-2): DAGVTQSPTHLIKTRGQQVTLRCSPKSGHDTVSWYQQALGQGPQFIFQYYEEEERQRGNFPDRFSGHQFPNYSSELNVNALLLGDSALYLCAGSFWTGGELFFGEGSRLTVL.

A remark on this clonotype: This may stem from a read error, because a much larger clone lies one nucleotide away. CDR3 protein: CASSSAPEQNTEAFF. CDR3 nucleotides: TGTGCCAGCAGCTCAGCCCCGGAGCAAAACACTGAAGCTTTCTTT. The chain is built from TRBV7-6 and TRBJ1-1; unclear D gene. V lost 4 bases to trimming and J lost 2 bases, with 14 bases between them. The CDR3 is 15 residues long. Germline CDR1 SGHVS, CDR2 FNYEAQ.

J is TRBJ1-6 and V is TRBV19; D is perhaps TRBD1 (6 bases). Germline CDR1 reads LNHDA; CDR2 reads SQIVND (reference sequence). The CDR3 consists of 15 residues. V was clipped by 2 bases and J by 6 bases, with 11 bases between them. The CDR3 DNA is TGTGCCAGTAGTATAAATCAGGGGACTAATTCACCCCTCCACTTT. It yields the protein CASSINQGTNSPLHF.

This clonotype was seen many times. This chain links TRBV11-2 with TRBJ2-1, with a possible D match to TRBD2 (5 bases). The germline gives CDR1 SGHAT, CDR2 FQNNGV. V was pared by 6 bases and J by 8 bases, with 20 bases between. The CDR3 totals 15 residues. CDR3 loop: CASRTSRDINHEQFF. For the CDR3, the DNA is TGTGCCAGCAGAACTTCCCGGGATATTAACCATGAGCAGTTCTTC.